The 20 T cell receptor beta chains below all came from one sample that was sequenced in a study of CD8 T cells in ankylosing spondylitis. TCRdb reprocessed the 5' RACE reads via MiXCR and lists one record per CDR3 protein. There are 150,000 or so distinct CDR3 sequences in the sample; 30% to 35% occur only once, and over 5.5% lies in the top ten. Sequencing input: synovial fluid, either unsorted or a sorted T cell fraction (not recorded which). The receptors stem from a male donor with ankylosing spondylitis.

This chain uses TRBV6-1 with TRBJ2-2, with 16 bases fitting TRBD2. V lost 2 bases to trimming and J lost 4 bases; unmatched junction nucleotides: 4. The CDR3 covers 18 residues. Germline lookup yields CDR1 MNHNS and CDR2 SASEGT. The CDR3 DNA reads TGTGCCAGCAGTGAATCGGGACTAGCGGGGGGGCCCACCGGGGAGCTGTTTTTT. This encodes CASSESGLAGGPTGELFF.

There are many counts of this clonotype. V usage is TRBV10-3 and J usage is TRBJ2-5; D gene uncertain. The CDR3 is made up of 12 amino acids. V was cut by 4 bases and J by 5 bases, with 8 bases left in between. The germline CDR1 and CDR2 sequences are ENHRY and SYGVKD. For the CDR3, the DNA is TGTGCCATCAGTGTTAATGGGGAGACCCAGTACTTC. It codes for CAISVNGETQYF.

This clonotype was seen ten or more times. The chain employs TRBV5-6 and TRBJ2-2; D possibly corresponds to TRBD1 (6 bases). V gave up 0 bases and J gave up 6 bases, with 12 bases separating them. Germline CDR1 is SGHDT and CDR2 is YYEEEE. CDR3 length: 15 amino acids. CDR3 in DNA: TGTGCCAGCAGCTTGGTCACAGGGAAGGCCGGGGAGCTGTTTTTT. Translated: CASSLVTGKAGELFF.

DNA for the CDR3: TGTGCCAGCAGCCTGCTCACAGATACGCAGTATTTT. Its protein is CASSLLTDTQYF. The chain carries TRBV7-2 and TRBJ2-3; D not resolved. Trimming shortened V by 5 bases and J by 2 bases, and 5 bases separated the two germline ends. Germline V gene sequence: CDR1 SGHTA, CDR2 FQGNSA. There are 12 residues in the CDR3.

This clonotype has just a few counts. The chain links TRBV4-2 to TRBJ1-3, with 10 positions matching TRBD1. From germline, CDR1 is LGHNA and CDR2 YNFKEQ. Germline trimming cut 0 bases from V and 3 bases from J; bases unmatched to any gene: 5. The CDR3 spans 17 residues. The CDR3 region is CASSQDRTGGSGNTIYF. In DNA form, the CDR3 reads TGTGCCAGCAGCCAAGATCGGACAGGGGGGAGTGGAAACACCATATATTTT.

This clonotype was seen just once. The J gene is TRBJ1-1, the V gene TRBV6-6, with a possible D match to TRBD1 (5 bases). The CDR3 covers 11 residues. The V end was cut by 2 bases, the J end by 8 bases, with 6 bases between. CDR1 is MNHNY and CDR2 is SVGAGI in the germline V gene (reference sequence). In DNA, the CDR3 is TGTGCCAGCAGTTACGAGGGGGAAGCTTTCTTT. Its protein product is CASSYEGEAFF.

This clonotype was recorded many times. This chain's CDR3 is CAWSFGGEQYF. CDR3 nucleotide sequence: TGTGCCTGGAGTTTCGGGGGAGAGCAGTACTTC. The rearrangement links TRBV30 to TRBJ2-7; D possibly corresponds to TRBD2 (6 bases). V shed 2 bases and J shed 7 bases, with 9 bases lying between them. The CDR3 is 11 amino acids. Germline-derived CDR1 and CDR2 are GTSNPN and SVGIG (reference sequence).

There are many counts of this clonotype. This rearrangement joins TRBV3-1 to TRBJ1-4; the match to TRBD1 covers 8 bases. The germline V gene has CDR1 LGHDT and CDR2 YNNKEL (reference sequence). The length of the CDR3 is 14 residues. Germline trimming cut 4 bases from V and 5 bases from J; bases unmatched to any gene: 3. The DNA for the CDR3 is TGTGCCAGCAGCCGGACAGGGTGGAATGAAAAACTGTTTTTT. Translation gives CASSRTGWNEKLFF.

The chain is built from TRBV13 and TRBJ2-6; D not certain. Germline CDR1 PRHDT, CDR2 FYEKMQ (reference sequence). The V end lost 5 bases, the J end lost 0 bases, and 11 bases lay between the germline ends. This CDR3 region has 16 residues. The CDR3 here is CASSPPKSSGANVLTF. The CDR3 DNA follows: TGTGCCAGCAGCCCCCCGAAAAGCTCTGGGGCCAACGTCCTGACTTTC.

This clonotype was recorded only once. J is TRBJ1-2 and V is TRBV6-5; no firm D call. Germline CDR1 MNHEY, CDR2 SVGAGI. Trimming took off 2 bases at V and 4 bases at J, with 8 bases between the two ends. This CDR3 contains 13 residues. CDR3: CASSYDGFYGYTF. The CDR3 DNA is TGTGCCAGCAGTTACGACGGGTTCTATGGCTACACCTTC.

This rearrangement joins TRBV7-3 to TRBJ2-2; D remains ambiguous. CDR1 SGHTA and CDR2 FQGTGA come from the germline V gene. V lost 6 bases and J 1 base, leaving 15 bases between the germline ends. The CDR3 length is 16 residues. CDR3 sequence: CASSPLIRRNTGELFF. The DNA of the CDR3 is TGTGCCAGCAGTCCCTTAATCCGACGGAACACCGGGGAGCTGTTTTTT.

The sample holds a few counts of this clonotype. The chain recombines TRBV6-1 with TRBJ2-3; D is possibly TRBD2 (7 bases). The CDR3 totals 16 residues. CDR1 is MNHNS, CDR2 SASEGT, per germline. V lost 1 base and J lost 7, with 18 bases in between. DNA of the CDR3: TGTGCCAGCAGTGAAGGCCCACGGGGGGCATCAAATACGCAGTATTTT. Protein product: CASSEGPRGASNTQYF.

The J gene is TRBJ2-3, the V gene TRBV4-2, with D perhaps TRBD1 (6 bases). V gave up 7 bases and J gave up 2 bases, with 13 bases separating them. The length of the CDR3 is 14 residues. The V gene's germline CDR1 is LGHNA and CDR2 YNFKEQ. In nucleotides, the CDR3 is TGTGCCAGCAATCGGGACACCTCCACAGATACGCAGTATTTT. Protein product: CASNRDTSTDTQYF.

This clonotype was observed a few times. The genes are TRBV7-3 and TRBJ2-1; a weak D match, TRBD1 (5 bases). The CDR3 runs 15 residues. Trimming left V 5 bases short and J 7 bases short, with 18 bases between. The germline V gene has CDR1 SGHTA and CDR2 FQGTGA. CDR3 protein: CASSLTAWGGNEQFF. The CDR3 nucleotides read TGTGCCAGCAGCCTCACCGCGTGGGGCGGAAATGAGCAGTTCTTC.

This clonotype has only a few counts. This chain joins TRBV25-1 and TRBJ1-4, with no clear D. This CDR3 contains 15 residues. Trimming removed 4 bases from V and 2 bases from J, with 11 bases in between. The germline V gene has CDR1 MGHDK and CDR2 SYGVNS. CDR3 nucleotides: TGTGCCAGCAGTGCACTGTTATCGACTAATGAAAAACTGTTTTTT. This codes for CASSALLSTNEKLFF.

The V call is TRBV5-1, the J call TRBJ2-1, with D perhaps matching TRBD1 or TRBD2 (6 bases each). The V end was cut by 3 bases, the J end by 1 base, with 17 bases between. The CDR3 consists of 17 residues. Germline lookup yields CDR1 SGHRS and CDR2 YFSETQ. CDR3 in amino acids: CASSSAPGAGSYNEQFF. The CDR3 DNA sequence: TGCGCCAGCAGCTCGGCCCCAGGGGCGGGGTCCTACAATGAGCAGTTCTTC. The complete variable domain, with remaining parts taken from reference TRBV5-1 and TRBJ2-1, reads KAGVTQTPRYLIKTRGQQVTLSCSPISGHRSVSWYQQTPGQGLQFLFEYFSETQRNKGNFPGRFSGRQFSNSRSEMNVSTLELGDSALYLCASSSAPGAGSYNEQFFGPGTRLTVL.

This clonotype was seen more than once but under ten times. The chain employs TRBV30 and TRBJ1-1; 8 bases match TRBD1. From germline, CDR1 is GTSNPN and CDR2 SVGIG (reference sequence). With 8 bases clipped from V and 0 bases from J, the junction kept 14 bases outside the gene matches. The length of the CDR3 is 16 residues. The CDR3 loop reads CARTPGQGGLNTEAFF. The CDR3 coding sequence is TGTGCCCGCACCCCCGGACAGGGAGGTTTGAACACTGAAGCTTTCTTT.

This clonotype has a handful of counts. J is TRBJ1-5 and V is TRBV4-1, with D possibly being TRBD1 (5 bases). V lost 1 base and J 2 bases, leaving 9 bases between the germline ends. The CDR3 is 15 residues long. The germline gives CDR1 MGHRA, CDR2 YSYEKL. CDR3 sequence reads: CASSQGQLGNQPQHF. In nucleotides, the CDR3 is TGCGCCAGCAGCCAAGGACAGTTGGGCAATCAGCCCCAGCATTTT.

The chain has TRBV3-1 and TRBJ2-7; D may be TRBD1 (6 bases). Germline lookup yields CDR1 LGHDT and CDR2 YNNKEL (reference sequence). Between the trimmed V and J ends, which lost 1 base and 3 bases, there was a span of 10 bases. CDR3 length equals 14 residues. This chain's CDR3 is CASSQGRGLYEQYF. CDR3 bases: TGTGCCAGCAGCCAAGGCAGGGGTCTCTACGAGCAGTACTTC.

This clonotype came up many times. This chain uses TRBV12-3 or TRBV12-4 with TRBJ2-2; D is perhaps TRBD1 (6 bases). V lost 7 bases and J lost 5, with 11 bases in between. This CDR3 is built from 13 residues. The CDR3 sequence is CASTRTGTGELFF. CDR3 DNA sequence: TGTGCCAGCACCCGTACAGGGACCGGGGAGCTGTTTTTT.